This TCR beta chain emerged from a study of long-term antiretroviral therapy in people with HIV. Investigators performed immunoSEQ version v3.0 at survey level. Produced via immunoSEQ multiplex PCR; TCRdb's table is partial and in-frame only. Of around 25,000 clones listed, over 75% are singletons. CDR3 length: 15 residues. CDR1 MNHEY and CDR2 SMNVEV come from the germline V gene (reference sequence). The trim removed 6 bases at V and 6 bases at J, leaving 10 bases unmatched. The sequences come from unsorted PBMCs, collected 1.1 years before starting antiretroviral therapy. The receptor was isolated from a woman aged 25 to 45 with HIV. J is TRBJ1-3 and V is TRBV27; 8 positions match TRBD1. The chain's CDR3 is CASSSHRDRPNTIYF. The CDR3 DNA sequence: TGTGCCAGCAGCTCGCACCGGGACAGGCCAAACACCATATATTTT.